This TCR beta chain was sequenced for a study of T cell changes during pregnancy in multiple sclerosis. Germline V gives CDR1 KGHSH, CDR2 LQKENI. Trimming left V 0 bases short and J 6 bases short, with 10 bases between. This CDR3 contains 14 residues. Measured with immunoSEQ multiplex PCR; TCRdb has only the in-frame clones, and not every one. The sample shows approximately 68,000 clones, roughly 89% of them seen only once. The chain combines TRBV18 with TRBJ2-3; maybe TRBD2 (5 bases). This clonotype was obtained from a female donor in good health, enrolled as a control in a pregnancy study. The specimen comprised peripheral blood, sampled in the third trimester of pregnancy. CDR3 nucleotides: TGTGCCAGCTCACCACCAGGGCGAGGGGATACGCAGTATTTT. Its translation is CASSPPGRGDTQYF.